The T cell receptor beta chain described here comes from a study of cytomegalovirus exposure and HLA in healthy donors. Study-level findings and limits: Presence/absence analyses supposed approximately even sequencing depth among donors.

A multiplex PCR was run with 60 Vbeta primers and 13 Jbeta primers. Data came from immunoSEQ multiplex PCR; TCRdb stores just in-frame clones and leaves some out. The repertoire consists of about 110,000 clones, with around 67% occurring once and the leading ten covering around 3.7%. This clone came up many times. The antigen is unknown. Germline CDR1 and CDR2: MGHRA and YSYEKL. V dropped 1 base and J dropped 0 bases, with 7 bases sitting between them. This CDR3 has 16 residues. This chain joins TRBV4-1 and TRBJ2-6, with D uncertain. The specimen sequenced was PBMCs. This receptor was identified in a woman aged 40 to 50 in good health and CMV-seronegative. CDR3 in DNA: TGCGCCAGCAGCCAAGGAGGATTCTCTGGGGCCAACGTCCTGACTTTC. Translated: CASSQGGFSGANVLTF.